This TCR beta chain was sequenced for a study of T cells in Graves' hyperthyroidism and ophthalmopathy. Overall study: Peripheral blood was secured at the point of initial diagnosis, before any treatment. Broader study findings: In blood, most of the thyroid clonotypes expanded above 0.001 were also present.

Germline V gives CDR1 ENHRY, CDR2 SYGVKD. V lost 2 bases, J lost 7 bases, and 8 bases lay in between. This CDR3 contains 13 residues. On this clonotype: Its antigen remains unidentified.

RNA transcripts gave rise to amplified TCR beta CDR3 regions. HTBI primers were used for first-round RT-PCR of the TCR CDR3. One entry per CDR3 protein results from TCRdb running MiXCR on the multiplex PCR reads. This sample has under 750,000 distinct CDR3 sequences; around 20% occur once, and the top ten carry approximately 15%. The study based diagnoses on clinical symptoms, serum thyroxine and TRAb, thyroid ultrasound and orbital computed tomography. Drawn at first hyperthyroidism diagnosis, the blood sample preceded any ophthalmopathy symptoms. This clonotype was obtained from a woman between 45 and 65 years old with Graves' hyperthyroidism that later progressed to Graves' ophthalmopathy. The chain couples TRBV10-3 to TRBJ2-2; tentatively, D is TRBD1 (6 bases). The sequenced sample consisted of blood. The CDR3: CAISERGGGELFF. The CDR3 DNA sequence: TGTGCCATCAGTGAGCGAGGGGGCGGGGAGCTGTTTTTT.